The clone carrying this T cell receptor (beta chain) has ten or more counts. These data belong to a study of T-cell reconstitution after alpha-beta-depleted transplantation in children. For TCRbeta, the library was prepared with unique molecular identifiers. TCRdb independently ran MiXCR on the PCR reads; one entry per CDR3 protein. The data show about 190,000 distinct CDR3 sequences, more than 9.5% seen once. CDR1 and CDR2 (germline): SGHAT, FQNNGV. The CDR3 consists of 16 residues. V was cut by 1 base and J by 6 bases, with 15 bases left in between. The sample in question was PBMCs, obtained before TCRalphabeta/CD19-depleted stem cell transplant. The TCR comes from a boy aged 2-9 years with acute myeloid leukemia, due to receive a stem cell transplant. This rearrangement joins TRBV11-2 to TRBJ1-4; tentatively, D is TRBD1 (5 bases). CDR3 bases: TGTGCCAGCAGCTTAGGGTTTACGGGGCTCTATGAAAAACTGTTTTTT. This encodes CASSLGFTGLYEKLFF.